This TCR beta chain is drawn from a study of CD8 T cells in ankylosing spondylitis. Germline CDR1 reads MNHEY; CDR2 reads SVGAGI. The CDR3 is 12 amino acids. TCRdb used MiXCR to reprocess the 5' RACE reads, holding one entry per CDR3 protein. Seen here are 200,000 to 250,000 distinct CDR3 sequences, 10% to 13% observed once, and the top ten hold approximately 20%. In this sample, this clonotype turned up many times. The V call is TRBV6-5, the J call TRBJ2-2; 7 bases are a match to TRBD1. The receptor comes from a male donor with ankylosing spondylitis or in good health (not recorded which). The sequencing sample was made of blood, either unsorted or a sorted T cell fraction (not recorded which). CDR3 bases: TGTGCTGCGAGGGGGCCCACCGGGGAGCTGTTTTTT. This gives the protein CAARGPTGELFF.